Shown below are 2 T cell receptor beta chains from a single sample sequenced in a study of blood T cell repertoires in COVID-19. This table comes from immunoSEQ multiplex PCR, and its TCRdb copy is limited to in-frame clones, with some not included. The sample lists about 270,000 clones, about 88% occurring once. The sequenced sample consisted of PBMCs or T cells enriched from blood (not recorded which). The origin of the receptors is a woman between 50 and 59 years old who had recovered from COVID-19.

The chain links TRBV6-5 to TRBJ2-7, with 8 positions matching TRBD1. CDR3 length: 14 residues. The germline V gene has CDR1 MNHEY and CDR2 SVGAGI. Germline trimming cut 5 bases from V and 3 bases from J; bases unmatched to any gene: 6. CDR3 protein: CASSRTGTGYEQYF. For the CDR3, the DNA is TGTGCCAGCAGTAGAACCGGGACAGGCTACGAGCAGTACTTC.

V is TRBV11-3 and J is TRBJ2-1; 9 nucleotides match TRBD1. V lost 5 bases and J lost 6; bases outside the gene matches: 8. The CDR3 is made up of 15 amino acids. CDR1 SGHNT and CDR2 YENEEA come from the germline V gene. CDR3 in DNA: TGTGCCAGCAGCGTCCACAGGGGGCTGAGCAATGAGCAGTTCTTC. This gives the protein CASSVHRGLSNEQFF.